The clone carrying this TCR beta chain was picked up one time. Per the germline V gene, CDR1 is SGHDT and CDR2 is YYEEEE. The CDR3 totals 13 residues. V gave up 4 bases and J gave up 5 bases, with 11 bases separating them. Clones were sequenced by immunoSEQ multiplex PCR, and TCRdb holds only the in-frame ones, with some missing. The data show about 270,000 clones, 70% to 90% seen once. This sample is drawn from a study of blood T cell repertoires in COVID-19. Seattle's enrolled individuals joined amid active infection and were then monitored longitudinally. This TCR was recovered from a woman between 25 and 40 years old with COVID-19, enrolled during active disease. The sequenced material came from peripheral blood. The J gene is TRBJ2-3, the V gene TRBV5-6; D is perhaps TRBD1 (5 bases). The CDR3 DNA reads TGTGCCAGCAGCCGTCGGCAGGGAGATACGCAGTATTTT. Protein: CASSRRQGDTQYF. Complete variable domain (other parts from reference TRBV5-6 and TRBJ2-3): DAGVTQSPTHLIKTRGQQVTLRCSPKSGHDTVSWYQQALGQGPQFIFQYYEEEERQRGNFPDRFSGHQFPNYSSELNVNALLLGDSALYLCASSRRQGDTQYFGPGTRLTVL.